The source of this TCR beta chain is a study of shared clonotypes between healthy human individuals. Cells designated naive CD8 were CD45RO-negative and were positively selected for CCR7, with terminally differentiated effector memory CD45RA+ cells excluded. Only Caucasian adults living in Nashville, Tennessee made up the donor group. Study-level findings and limits: Generally, estimated richness proved larger in naive subsets than it did in memory subsets. Apart from blood, nothing was sampled; tissue repertoires likely differ.

Replicate PCRs from sorted subsets contained around 200 ng DNA, which is tens of thousands of T cell genomes. Here immunoSEQ multiplex PCR was the method, and the copy in TCRdb shows in-frame clones only, minus some. The table lists some 2.1 million clones, about 95% of them singletons. This clone was recorded only once. Its antigen remains unknown. CDR1 SNHLY and CDR2 FYNNEI come from the germline V gene. J lost 1 base, V lost 6 bases, and 7 bases had no gene match. This CDR3 region has 16 residues. V and J are TRBV2 and TRBJ2-5; 11 nucleotides line up with TRBD2. Specimen: naive CD8+ T cells sorted from blood. This clonotype was obtained from a man younger than 35 in good health. The chain's CDR3 is CASRAGLAGGQETQYF. The DNA for the CDR3 is TGTGCCAGCAGAGCCGGACTAGCGGGCGGCCAAGAGACCCAGTACTTC.